This T cell receptor (beta chain) was sequenced during a study of blood T cell repertoires in COVID-19. Across the whole study: The United States, Italy and Spain supplied acute and convalescent COVID-19 samples. The analysed material was cDNA or gDNA that came from T cells, B-cell-depleted T cells, or PBMCs.

Per the authors' pipeline: Reference gene primer amplification in the assay estimated nucleated cell counts. Only in-frame clones appear in the TCRdb table, and some are missing; sequencing was by immunoSEQ multiplex PCR. The V and J calls and clone size were taken over from that table, and D and trimming were inferred from the DNA. The sample comprises approximately 180,000 clones, approximately 87% of which are singletons, and roughly 2.5% rests with the top ten. With regard to this clone: Other DNA sequences within the sample encode an identical CDR3.

Source material: peripheral blood. The clonotype comes from a man in his forties or fifties with active or convalescent COVID-19.

Here the CDR3 reads CASSYRQGTEAFF. CDR3 DNA sequence: TGTGCCAGCAGTTACCGGCAGGGGACTGAAGCTTTCTTT. This rearrangement joins TRBV6-5 to TRBJ1-1, with D possibly being TRBD1 (6 bases). V was cut by 2 bases and J by 5 bases, with 9 bases left in between. CDR3 length: 13 residues. Germline V gene lookup returns CDR1 MNHEY and CDR2 SVGAGI.